This T cell receptor (beta chain) originates from a study of CD8 T cells in Susac syndrome. Findings and caveats of the study: Within total CD8+ repertoires, 15 to 20 Susac-specific public clones were found, and within CD8+ TEMRA repertoires, four or five.

This CDR3 region has 17 residues. The germline gives CDR1 LGHDT, CDR2 YNNKEL (reference sequence). Losses at the gene ends were 3 bases for V and 4 bases for J; bases not matched to a gene: 10. RNA in amounts of roughly 0.5 to 1 ug was reverse transcribed with random hexamers. TCRdb reprocessed the immunoSEQ multiplex PCR reads with MiXCR, giving one entry per CDR3 protein. In the table there are around 100,000 distinct CDR3 sequences, 95% of which are singletons. The count of this clonotype is one. Its antigen is not known. This chain connects TRBV3-1 to TRBJ2-5; TRBD1 agrees at 11 bases. The sample was CD8+ T cells from PBMCs. This TCR derives from a human donor with Susac syndrome. The CDR3: CASSHETWTGGRETQYF. DNA for the CDR3: TGTGCCAGCAGCCATGAAACCTGGACAGGGGGCCGAGAGACCCAGTACTTC.